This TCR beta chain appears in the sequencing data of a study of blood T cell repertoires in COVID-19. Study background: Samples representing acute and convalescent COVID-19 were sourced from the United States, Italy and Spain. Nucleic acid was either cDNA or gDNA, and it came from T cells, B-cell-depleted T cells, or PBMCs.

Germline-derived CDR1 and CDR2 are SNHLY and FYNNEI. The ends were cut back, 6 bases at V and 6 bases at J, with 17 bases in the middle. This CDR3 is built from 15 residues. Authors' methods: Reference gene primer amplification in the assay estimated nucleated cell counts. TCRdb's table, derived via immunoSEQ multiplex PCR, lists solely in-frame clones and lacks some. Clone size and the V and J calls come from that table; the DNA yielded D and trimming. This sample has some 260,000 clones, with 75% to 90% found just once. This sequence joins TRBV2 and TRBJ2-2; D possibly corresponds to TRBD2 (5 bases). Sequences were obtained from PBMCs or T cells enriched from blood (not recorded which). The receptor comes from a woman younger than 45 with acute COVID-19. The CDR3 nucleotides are TGTGCCAGCAGCGGTCTAGCTACCTCGGCCGGGGAGCTGTTTTTT. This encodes CASSGLATSAGELFF.